A selection of T cell receptor beta chains follows, all from one sample in a study of T-cell memory formation after mild COVID-19. From the 5' RACE reads, TCRdb called clonotypes with MiXCR, one entry per CDR3 protein. This table has hundreds of thousands of distinct CDR3 sequences, 18% appearing once. Sequencing was carried out using PBMCs or a T cell subset sorted from them (not recorded which). These receptors all come from an adult woman who had mild COVID-19 (a few samples of this study predate the infection). Cell type and time point are not known. The CDR3 runs from the conserved cysteine through the conserved F or W. A D gene is named only where the DNA matches it firmly. Rows give clone size only sometimes, using once, few, many, or a class for an expanded clone.

j_gene: TRBJ2-7; v_gene: TRBV4-3; abundance: many; d_gene: TRBD2; CDR3aa: CASSQGGLAGYEQYF; CDR3nt: TGCGCCAGCAGCCAGGGGGGACTAGCAGGCTACGAGCAGTACTTC
j_gene: TRBJ1-1; v_gene: TRBV20-1; abundance: -; d_gene: -; CDR3aa: CSARDSGILMNTEAFF; CDR3nt: TGCAGTGCTAGAGATTCAGGAATTCTCATGAACACTGAAGCTTTCTTT
j_gene: TRBJ2-2; v_gene: TRBV19; abundance: -; d_gene: TRBD2; CDR3aa: CASSISPGLAGRTGELFF; CDR3nt: TGTGCCAGTAGTATCTCTCCGGGACTAGCGGGGAGAACCGGGGAGCTGTTTTTT
j_gene: TRBJ2-2; v_gene: TRBV18; abundance: -; d_gene: TRBD1; CDR3aa: CASSLRQGKDGELFF; CDR3nt: TGTGCCAGCTCGCTGCGACAGGGGAAGGACGGGGAGCTGTTTTTT
j_gene: TRBJ2-1; v_gene: TRBV7-2; abundance: -; d_gene: TRBD2; CDR3aa: CASSFRAGDVNEQFF; CDR3nt: TGTGCCAGCAGCTTTAGGGCGGGGGACGTGAATGAGCAGTTCTTC
j_gene: TRBJ2-5; v_gene: TRBV7-2; abundance: few; d_gene: TRBD2; CDR3aa: CASSSERLIAGGPLGETQYF; CDR3nt: TGTGCCAGCAGCTCCGAGAGATTAATAGCGGGAGGGCCTCTAGGAGAGACCCAGTACTTC
j_gene: TRBJ2-7; v_gene: TRBV3-1; abundance: few; d_gene: -; CDR3aa: CASSQPGTGTYEQYF; CDR3nt: TGTGCCAGCAGCCAGCCCGGGACGGGAACCTACGAGCAGTACTTC
j_gene: TRBJ2-3; v_gene: TRBV24-1; abundance: few; d_gene: -; CDR3aa: CATSDPLTDTQYF; CDR3nt: TGTGCCACCAGTGACCCATTAACAGATACGCAGTATTTT
j_gene: TRBJ2-2; v_gene: TRBV7-3; abundance: many; d_gene: -; CDR3aa: CASSLSPVGNPGELFF; CDR3nt: TGTGCCAGCAGCTTATCTCCTGTGGGAAACCCCGGGGAGCTGTTTTTT
j_gene: TRBJ2-5; v_gene: TRBV7-8; abundance: few; d_gene: -; CDR3aa: CASSLAWKGWVKETQYF; CDR3nt: TGTGCCAGCAGCTTAGCGTGGAAGGGATGGGTAAAAGAGACCCAGTACTTC
j_gene: TRBJ2-5; v_gene: TRBV20-1; abundance: -; d_gene: TRBD2; CDR3aa: CSASGTSVDQETQYF; CDR3nt: TGCAGTGCTAGCGGGACTAGCGTGGACCAAGAGACCCAGTACTTC
j_gene: TRBJ2-7; v_gene: TRBV19; abundance: -; d_gene: -; CDR3aa: CASSTGTPYEQYF; CDR3nt: TGTGCCAGTAGTACGGGGACGCCCTACGAGCAGTACTTC
j_gene: TRBJ1-1; v_gene: TRBV15; abundance: -; d_gene: TRBD1; CDR3aa: CATSVDRGRAFF; CDR3nt: TGTGCCACCAGCGTAGACAGGGGACGAGCTTTCTTT
j_gene: TRBJ2-7; v_gene: TRBV27; abundance: few; d_gene: TRBD1; CDR3aa: CASSNSGTGPFEQYF; CDR3nt: TGTGCCAGCAGTAACTCCGGGACAGGACCTTTCGAGCAGTACTTC
j_gene: TRBJ2-4; v_gene: TRBV6-2/TRBV6-3; abundance: -; d_gene: TRBD1; CDR3aa: CASRTGGNDIQYF; CDR3nt: TGTGCCAGCAGGACAGGGGGTAATGATATTCAGTACTTC
j_gene: TRBJ2-2; v_gene: TRBV5-6; abundance: -; d_gene: TRBD2; CDR3aa: CASSLIVGGYTGELFF; CDR3nt: TGTGCCAGCAGCTTGATTGTCGGGGGGTACACCGGGGAGCTGTTTTTT
j_gene: TRBJ2-3; v_gene: TRBV10-3; abundance: few; d_gene: TRBD2; CDR3aa: CATARLAGTTSTDTQYF; CDR3nt: TGTGCCACCGCGCGACTAGCGGGGACGACTAGCACAGATACGCAGTATTTT
j_gene: TRBJ1-1; v_gene: TRBV18; abundance: few; d_gene: -; CDR3aa: CASSPPAGMGAFF; CDR3nt: TGTGCCAGCTCACCACCGGCGGGGATGGGGGCTTTCTTT
j_gene: TRBJ1-1; v_gene: TRBV19; abundance: -; d_gene: -; CDR3aa: CASSIENTEAFF; CDR3nt: TGTGCCAGCTCTATAGAGAACACTGAAGCTTTCTTT
j_gene: TRBJ2-1; v_gene: TRBV20-1; abundance: -; d_gene: -; CDR3aa: CSATYNEGTVGYNEQFF; CDR3nt: TGCAGTGCTACCTACAATGAAGGGACGGTAGGCTACAATGAGCAGTTCTTC